The source of this T cell receptor (beta chain) is a study of cytomegalovirus exposure and HLA in healthy donors. The assay was immunoSEQ multiplex PCR, and TCRdb's table has in-frame clones only and misses some. The sample lists approximately 160,000 clones; roughly 86% were seen once. The trim removed 5 bases at V and 8 bases at J, leaving 9 bases unmatched. Germline CDR1 MNHNS, CDR2 SASEGT. The CDR3 contains 15 residues. Sequenced sample: PBMCs. The chain employs TRBV6-1 and TRBJ2-1; 10 bases line up with TRBD2. The receptor was derived from a woman under 30 in good health and CMV-seropositive. As DNA, the CDR3 is TGTGCCAGCAGTAGCGGGAGGGCCGGTAGAGATGAGCAGTTCTTC. It codes for CASSSGRAGRDEQFF.